The 9 T cell receptor beta chains given below trace back to one sample, sequenced in a study of Graves' ophthalmopathy and Graves' hyperthyroidism. The sequenced template was RNA, covering the TCR beta CDR3 region. The workflow started with a first-round RT-PCR run with HTBI primers and then moved on to a second-round multiplex PCR. Each CDR3 protein is one row after TCRdb ran MiXCR on the multiplex PCR reads. This sample carries roughly 500,000 distinct CDR3 sequences, around an eighth of them seen once, and the ten largest clones take 8% to 10%. Specimen: blood. The receptors come from a woman in her thirties with Graves' ophthalmopathy.

This clonotype came up many times. This sequence joins TRBV20-1 and TRBJ1-5; 7 bases agree with TRBD1. The length of the CDR3 is 13 residues. The germline V gene has CDR1 DFQATT and CDR2 SNEGSKA (reference sequence). J lost 4 bases, V lost 0 bases, and 0 bases had no gene match. The CDR3 reads CSARDRGNQPQHF. The CDR3, as DNA: TGCAGTGCTAGAGACAGGGGGAATCAGCCCCAGCATTTT.

This rearrangement joins TRBV6-5 to TRBJ1-2, with D unclear. Germline V gene sequence: CDR1 MNHEY, CDR2 SVGAGI. The CDR3 loop spans 13 amino acids. The V end was cut by 4 bases, the J end by 3 bases, with 9 bases between. In DNA form, the CDR3 reads TGTGCCAGCAGTTTTACAGAATACTATGGCTACACCTTC. Its translation: CASSFTEYYGYTF.

Ten or more counts support this clonotype. The rearrangement joins TRBV6-1 to TRBJ1-2; perhaps TRBD1 as D (6 bases). Germline loops: CDR1 MNHNS, CDR2 SASEGT. The CDR3 extends over 15 amino acids. V was shortened by 6 bases and J by 2 bases, with 16 bases between the two germline ends. DNA of the CDR3: TGTGCCAGCAGCCAACAGGGAGGAGGGAACTATGGCTACACCTTC. Amino acid sequence: CASSQQGGGNYGYTF.

This clonotype was seen ten or more times. This chain connects TRBV11-2 to TRBJ1-1; possibly TRBD1 for D (6 bases). Germline V gene data show CDR1 as SGHAT and CDR2 as FQNNGV. Trimming took off 7 bases at V and 1 base at J, with 13 bases between the two ends. This CDR3 comprises 14 residues. The CDR3 region has the DNA TGTGCCAGCACCCGACAACAGGGGAACACTGAAGCTTTCTTT. The encoded protein is CASTRQQGNTEAFF.

This clonotype showed up many times. The rearrangement joins TRBV20-1 to TRBJ1-1; D is perhaps TRBD1 (5 bases). This CDR3 region has 15 residues. The germline V gene has CDR1 DFQATT and CDR2 SNEGSKA (reference sequence). V dropped 1 base and J dropped 2 bases, with 14 bases sitting between them. The CDR3 DNA reads TGCAGTGCTAGAGGTCCTTGGGGCGAAAACACTGAAGCTTTCTTT. Its protein product is CSARGPWGENTEAFF.

A remark on this clonotype: No conserved phenylalanine or tryptophan ends this CDR3, so it is likely a read error. The chain joins TRBV10-3 to TRBJ2-5; D could derive from TRBD1 or TRBD2 (6 bases each). V lost 5 bases to trimming and J lost 4 bases, with 23 bases between them. Germline assignment: CDR1 ENHRY and CDR2 SYGVKD. CDR3 length: 17 amino acids. The CDR3 DNA reads TGTGCCATCAGTTTTGAAGAGGATCGGGGGCTCGGAGAGACCCAGTACGTC. Encoded protein: CAISFEEDRGLGETQYV.

This clonotype has ten or more counts. The V and J genes are TRBV28 and TRBJ1-1; D not resolved. This CDR3 is 12 amino acids long. Trimming stripped 6 bases from V and 4 bases from J, with 9 bases between. Germline V lookup: CDR1 MDHEN, CDR2 SYDVKM. The CDR3 loop reads CASRAGLTEAFF. The CDR3 DNA sequence: TGTGCCAGCAGGGCAGGACTCACTGAAGCTTTCTTT.

The V gene is TRBV3-1, the J gene TRBJ2-5; D call uncertain. V was cut by 0 bases and J by 2 bases, with 7 bases left in between. CDR1 LGHDT and CDR2 YNNKEL come from the germline V gene (reference sequence). The CDR3 has 14 residues. The CDR3 sequence is CASSQDIGQETQYF. The CDR3 coding sequence is TGTGCCAGCAGCCAAGACATCGGACAAGAGACCCAGTACTTC.

The gene calls are TRBV30 and TRBJ1-2, with 9 bases aligning to TRBD1. The CDR3 has 15 residues. CDR1 and CDR2 from the germline V gene are GTSNPN and SVGIG (reference sequence). The junction had 12 bases not matched to a gene; V was cut back by 5 bases and J by 5 bases. The DNA for the CDR3 is TGTGCCTGGTACCGGGACAGGGCGAAAACGTATGGCTACACCTTC. Amino acid sequence: CAWYRDRAKTYGYTF.